The 30 T cell receptor beta chains below were found in one sample sequenced in a study of cytomegalovirus exposure and HLA in healthy donors. PCR amplification relied on 60 Vbeta primers (plus 13 Jbeta primers). The repertoire was sequenced with immunoSEQ multiplex PCR; TCRdb's copy has only in-frame clones and lacks some. The table lists fewer than 90,000 clones, over 75% of them singletons. Material: PBMCs. The origin of the receptors is a female donor in good health and CMV-seronegative.

This clone is medium-sized (0.01 to 0.1%) within its sample. This rearrangement joins TRBV6-1 to TRBJ1-5; 8 nucleotides agree with TRBD1. The V gene end was trimmed by 10 bases and the J gene end by 6 bases; junction bases not matched to a gene: 8. Germline V gene data show CDR1 as MNHNS and CDR2 as SASEGT. The CDR3 has 13 amino acids. The CDR3 DNA sequence: TGTGCCACTCAGCAGGGGGCCCGTCAGCCCCAGCATTTT. It yields the protein CATQQGARQPQHF.

The V call is TRBV6-5, the J call TRBJ1-3; no clear D gene. The CDR3 contains 15 residues. V shed 6 bases and J shed 0 bases, with 12 bases lying between them. CDR1 and CDR2 from the germline V gene are MNHEY and SVGAGI. The CDR3 DNA is TGTGCCAGCAGCACCTATGAGGGCTCTGGAAACACCATATATTTT. Encoded protein: CASSTYEGSGNTIYF.

The J gene is TRBJ2-3, the V gene TRBV10-3; the D gene is possibly TRBD1 (7 bases). Trimming shortened V by 8 bases and J by 0 bases, and 12 bases separated the two germline ends. In germline, CDR1 is ENHRY, CDR2 SYGVKD. The CDR3 sequence is 14 residues long. CDR3 in DNA: TGTGCCATCGCAGGGGGGTTTAGCACAGATACGCAGTATTTT. Translation: CAIAGGFSTDTQYF.

J is TRBJ2-2 and V is TRBV7-6, with 8 nucleotides matching TRBD2. The CDR3 contains 16 residues. V gave up 2 bases and J gave up 0 bases; unmatched junction bases: 2. Germline values: CDR1 SGHVS, CDR2 FNYEAQ. CDR3 in DNA: TGTGCCAGCAGCTTATTGCGGGGGGCGAACACCGGGGAGCTGTTTTTT. Encoded protein: CASSLLRGANTGELFF.

CDR3 coding DNA: TGTGCCAGCAGCCTAAGACAGGATGAGCCAAAACTGTTTTTT. Translating gives CASSLRQDEPKLFF. The chain uses TRBV7-3 and TRBJ1-4, with D maybe TRBD1 (6 bases). Germline V lookup: CDR1 SGHTA, CDR2 FQGTGA. This CDR3 is built from 14 residues. The V end was cut by 5 bases, the J end by 10 bases, with 17 bases between.

J is TRBJ2-2 and V is TRBV5-4, with a tentative D call TRBD1 (5 bases). V lost 4 bases to trimming and J lost 5 bases, with 18 bases between them. The germline CDR1 and CDR2 sequences are SGHNT and YYREEE (reference sequence). The CDR3 totals 16 residues. CDR3 DNA: TGTGCCAGCAGCACCGCCTCTGGGGCCCCTACCGGGGAGCTGTTTTTT. Its protein is CASSTASGAPTGELFF.

The V gene is TRBV29-1, the J gene TRBJ2-7; TRBD2 matches 8 bases. The CDR3 has 14 residues. V trimming: 4 bases; J trimming: 0 bases; junction bases outside the gene matches: 5. Germline-derived CDR1 and CDR2 are SQVTM and ANQGSEA. In DNA, the CDR3 is TGCAGCGTTGCCCCCGGGACTAGCTCCTACGAGCAGTACTTC. Its protein is CSVAPGTSSYEQYF.

This chain links TRBV28 with TRBJ2-3; 9 bases are a match to TRBD2. The CDR3 totals 16 residues. Losses at the gene ends were 5 bases for V and 2 bases for J; bases not matched to a gene: 8. In germline, CDR1 is MDHEN, CDR2 SYDVKM. CDR3 sequence: CASSGGLADHTDTQYF. CDR3 DNA sequence: TGTGCCAGCAGTGGGGGACTAGCAGACCACACAGATACGCAGTATTTT.

The J gene is TRBJ2-7, the V gene TRBV6-5, with D perhaps matching TRBD1 (5 bases). The ends were cut back, 8 bases at V and 3 bases at J, with 11 bases in the middle. The CDR3 is 12 residues long. Looked up from germline, CDR1 is MNHEY and CDR2 is SVGAGI. The CDR3 sequence is CASQDTNYEQYF. DNA of the CDR3: TGTGCCAGCCAGGACACAAACTACGAGCAGTACTTC.

This chain uses TRBV19 with TRBJ2-3, with 8 bases matching TRBD2. Germline lookup yields CDR1 LNHDA and CDR2 SQIVND (reference sequence). The CDR3 has 15 amino acids. V was pared by 5 bases and J by 3 bases, with 7 bases of the junction left unmatched. The CDR3 loop is CASSSAGGWTDTQYF. In nucleotides, the CDR3 is TGTGCCAGTAGTTCGGCGGGAGGATGGACAGATACGCAGTATTTT.

This rearrangement joins TRBV19 to TRBJ1-1; D remains ambiguous. Germline values: CDR1 LNHDA, CDR2 SQIVND (reference sequence). Trimming took 4 bases from V and 0 from J, leaving 12 bases between them. The CDR3 has 15 residues. CDR3 residues: CASSNSGSVNTEAFF. The CDR3 bases are TGTGCCAGTAGTAATTCGGGGTCTGTGAACACTGAAGCTTTCTTT.

V usage is TRBV9 and J usage is TRBJ1-2; D uncertain. The length of the CDR3 is 17 residues. Trimming stripped 4 bases from V and 0 bases from J, with 19 bases between. CDR1 is SGDLS, CDR2 YYNGEE, per germline. The CDR3: CASSPSPEGVANYGYTF. CDR3 DNA: TGTGCCAGCAGCCCCAGCCCCGAGGGCGTAGCTAACTATGGCTACACCTTC.

The chain uses TRBV4-3 and TRBJ1-2; 9 nucleotides align to TRBD1. The germline V gene has CDR1 LGHNA and CDR2 YSLEER. The CDR3 runs 16 residues. Trimming took 2 bases from V and 4 from J; bases not matched to a gene: 8. The CDR3 loop reads CASSQNTGGFIYGYTF. The CDR3 region has the DNA TGCGCCAGCAGCCAAAACACAGGGGGCTTCATCTATGGCTACACCTTC.

The count of this clone is one. The chain couples TRBV6-5 to TRBJ2-7, with D maybe TRBD1 (5 bases). Trimming left V 7 bases short and J 2 bases short, with 12 bases between. Germline V gene sequence: CDR1 MNHEY, CDR2 SVGAGI. The CDR3 consists of 13 residues. The CDR3 loop is CASTSGQTYEQYF. CDR3 bases: TGTGCCAGCACTTCAGGGCAAACCTACGAGCAGTACTTC.

This chain joins TRBV2 and TRBJ2-4; possible D gene TRBD1, 6 bases. CDR1 and CDR2 from the germline V gene are SNHLY and FYNNEI. Trimming pared 4 bases from V and 8 bases from J, leaving 15 bases between. This CDR3 contains 14 residues. The CDR3 DNA sequence: TGTGCCAGCAGTGCAGGGCAGGGGCTTGACATTCAGTACTTC. Protein product: CASSAGQGLDIQYF.

The V call is TRBV10-3, the J call TRBJ1-1; 9 bases align to TRBD1. V trimming: 4 bases; J trimming: 10 bases; junction bases outside the gene matches: 13. Germline CDR1 is ENHRY and CDR2 is SYGVKD. This CDR3 is built from 15 residues. The CDR3 region has the DNA TGTGCCATCAGTGGACTGGGACAGGGAGGTGGGGGAGCTTTCTTT. It specifies CAISGLGQGGGGAFF.

The chain joins TRBV10-1 to TRBJ1-1; tentative D call: TRBD1 (6 bases). The CDR3 consists of 13 residues. Trimming stripped 6 bases from V and 1 base from J, with 9 bases between. Germline CDR1 and CDR2: WNHNN and SYGVQD (reference sequence). CDR3: CASRAGQNTEAFF. The CDR3 nucleotides are TGCGCCAGCAGAGCGGGACAGAACACTGAAGCTTTCTTT.

The sample holds one count of this clone. The chain links TRBV5-4 to TRBJ2-2, with unresolved D. The CDR3 extends over 16 amino acids. The V and J ends lost 5 bases and 3 bases respectively, with 17 bases between them. Germline V gives CDR1 SGHNT, CDR2 YYREEE (reference sequence). The CDR3 sequence is CASSPWPTADTGELFF. In DNA, the CDR3 is TGTGCCAGCAGTCCCTGGCCTACTGCGGACACCGGGGAGCTGTTTTTT.

The V gene is TRBV30, the J gene TRBJ1-5; 9 nucleotides line up with TRBD1. The germline CDR1 and CDR2 sequences are GTSNPN and SVGIG (reference sequence). CDR3 size: 14 residues. The V gene end was trimmed by 4 bases and the J gene end by 1 base; junction bases not matched to a gene: 2. The CDR3 DNA reads TGTGCCTGGAACAGGGGGCGAAGCAATCAGCCCCAGCATTTT. The encoded protein is CAWNRGRSNQPQHF.

The chain is built from TRBV28 and TRBJ2-7; D might be TRBD1 (6 bases). The germline V and J ends were trimmed by 7 bases and 2 bases, with 12 bases remaining between them. This CDR3 has 13 amino acids. CDR1 and CDR2 (germline): MDHEN, SYDVKM. The CDR3 protein is CASTGAGAYEQYF. DNA of the CDR3: TGTGCCAGCACCGGCGCAGGGGCCTACGAGCAGTACTTC. Filled out from reference TRBV28 and TRBJ2-7, the complete variable domain reads DVKVTQSSRYLVKRTGEKVFLECVQDMDHENMFWYRQDPGLGLRLIYFSYDVKMKEKGDIPEGYSVSREKKERFSLILESASTNQTSMYLCASTGAGAYEQYFGPGTRLTVT.

The rearrangement uses TRBV14 and TRBJ2-1; 8 nucleotides agree with TRBD2. CDR3 length equals 15 residues. Germline V gene data show CDR1 as SGHDN and CDR2 as FVKESK. V lost 1 base to trimming and J lost 8 bases; unmatched junction nucleotides: 7. CDR3 loop: CASSQVASGYHEQFF. CDR3 DNA sequence: TGTGCCAGCAGCCAAGTTGCTAGCGGGTATCATGAGCAGTTCTTC.

On this clone: Other DNA sequences of this sample code for an identical CDR3. V gene TRBV6-5 combines with J gene TRBJ1-1; no definite D call. Per the germline V gene, CDR1 is MNHEY and CDR2 is SVGAGI. V was clipped by 6 bases and J by 8 bases, with 10 bases between them. CDR3 length equals 11 residues. Here the CDR3 reads CASSHSAEAFF. CDR3 sequence (DNA): TGTGCCAGCAGCCACTCTGCAGAAGCTTTCTTT.

The V call is TRBV10-3, the J call TRBJ2-3; D possibly corresponds to TRBD2 (6 bases). The CDR3 is 14 residues long. The germline gives CDR1 ENHRY, CDR2 SYGVKD. Trimming shortened V by 3 bases and J by 7 bases, and 14 bases separated the two germline ends. The CDR3 DNA sequence: TGTGCCATCAGTGAAGCGCGGGATTCACATACGCAGTATTTT. Encoded protein: CAISEARDSHTQYF.

This chain joins TRBV9 and TRBJ2-3; 7 bases agree with TRBD2. Germline trimming cut 3 bases from V and 5 bases from J; bases unmatched to any gene: 6. CDR3 length: 14 residues. The V gene's germline CDR1 is SGDLS and CDR2 YYNGEE. The CDR3 coding sequence is TGTGCCAGCAGCGAGAGCGGGGTAGGAGATACGCAGTATTTT. It specifies CASSESGVGDTQYF.

This clone appeared a single time. The chain combines TRBV27 with TRBJ2-5; D is possibly TRBD2 (7 bases). CDR1 and CDR2 (germline): MNHEY, SMNVEV (reference sequence). The CDR3 totals 16 residues. The V gene lost 1 base and the J gene lost 2 bases, with 14 bases spanning the gap. CDR3 residues: CASSLYGGASQETQYF. The DNA for the CDR3 is TGTGCCAGCAGTTTATATGGGGGGGCCTCACAAGAGACCCAGTACTTC.

The V call is TRBV10-3, the J call TRBJ1-3, with 9 bases lining up with TRBD1. Germline CDR1 and CDR2: ENHRY and SYGVKD. V trimming: 0 bases; J trimming: 4 bases; junction bases outside the gene matches: 7. The CDR3 has 17 residues. For the CDR3, the DNA is TGTGCCATCAGTGAGTCGACCGGGACAGGGTCCGGAAACACCATATATTTT. Protein sequence: CAISESTGTGSGNTIYF.

The chain combines TRBV10-2 with TRBJ2-2; 12 bases are shared with TRBD2. In germline, CDR1 is WSHSY, CDR2 SAAADI. This CDR3 region has 21 residues. With 7 bases clipped from V and 5 bases from J, the junction kept 23 bases outside the gene matches. CDR3 residues: CASTTLAGGRAGGVLTGELFF. CDR3 nucleotide sequence: TGCGCCAGCACCACTCTAGCGGGAGGGCGGGCTGGCGGGGTGTTGACCGGGGAGCTGTTTTTT.

The rearrangement uses TRBV5-1 and TRBJ2-3, with TRBD2 identical over 8 bases. Germline-derived CDR1 and CDR2 are SGHRS and YFSETQ. The CDR3 sequence is 18 residues long. J was trimmed by 1 base and V by 0 bases; bases with no gene match: 10. The CDR3 DNA reads TGCGCCAGCAGCTTGGTGGCGGGAGGAGCCTCCCGCACAGATACGCAGTATTTT. Amino acid sequence: CASSLVAGGASRTDTQYF.

V and J are TRBV5-1 and TRBJ1-2, with 9 positions matching TRBD1. V lost 5 bases, J lost 3 bases, and 8 bases stayed unmatched. Germline-derived CDR1 and CDR2 are SGHRS and YFSETQ. This CDR3 region has 15 residues. CDR3 region: CASRIGDREDYGYTF. The DNA of the CDR3 is TGCGCCAGCAGGATCGGGGACAGGGAAGACTATGGCTACACCTTC. Combining the CDR3 with reference TRBV5-1 and TRBJ1-2 gives the whole variable domain KAGVTQTPRYLIKTRGQQVTLSCSPISGHRSVSWYQQTPGQGLQFLFEYFSETQRNKGNFPGRFSGRQFSNSRSEMNVSTLELGDSALYLCASRIGDREDYGYTFGSGTRLTVV.

The chain joins TRBV29-1 to TRBJ1-2; a possible D gene is TRBD1 (6 bases). CDR1 is SQVTM, CDR2 ANQGSEA, per germline. Trimming removed 3 bases from V and 6 bases from J, with 11 bases in between. The CDR3 spans 12 residues. The DNA of the CDR3 is TGCAGCGTTGACGTGGGGGGGCATGGCTACACCTTC. Translation gives CSVDVGGHGYTF. The complete variable domain, with remaining parts taken from reference TRBV29-1 and TRBJ1-2, reads SAVISQKPSRDICQRGTSLTIQCQVDSQVTMMFWYRQQPGQSLTLIATANQGSEATYESGFVIDKFPISRPNLTFSTLTVSNMSPEDSSIYLCSVDVGGHGYTFGSGTRLTVV.